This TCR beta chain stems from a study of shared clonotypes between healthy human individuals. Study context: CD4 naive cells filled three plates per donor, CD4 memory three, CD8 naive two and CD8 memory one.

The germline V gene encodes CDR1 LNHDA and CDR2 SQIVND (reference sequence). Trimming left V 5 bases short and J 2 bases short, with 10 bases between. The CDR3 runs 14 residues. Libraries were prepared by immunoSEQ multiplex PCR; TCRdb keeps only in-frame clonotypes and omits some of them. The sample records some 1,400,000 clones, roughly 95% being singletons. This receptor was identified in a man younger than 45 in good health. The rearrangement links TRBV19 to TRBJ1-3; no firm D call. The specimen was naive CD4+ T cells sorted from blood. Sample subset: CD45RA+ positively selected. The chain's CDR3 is CASSYNGPGNTIYF. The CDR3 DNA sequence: TGTGCCAGTAGTTATAACGGCCCTGGAAACACCATATATTTT.